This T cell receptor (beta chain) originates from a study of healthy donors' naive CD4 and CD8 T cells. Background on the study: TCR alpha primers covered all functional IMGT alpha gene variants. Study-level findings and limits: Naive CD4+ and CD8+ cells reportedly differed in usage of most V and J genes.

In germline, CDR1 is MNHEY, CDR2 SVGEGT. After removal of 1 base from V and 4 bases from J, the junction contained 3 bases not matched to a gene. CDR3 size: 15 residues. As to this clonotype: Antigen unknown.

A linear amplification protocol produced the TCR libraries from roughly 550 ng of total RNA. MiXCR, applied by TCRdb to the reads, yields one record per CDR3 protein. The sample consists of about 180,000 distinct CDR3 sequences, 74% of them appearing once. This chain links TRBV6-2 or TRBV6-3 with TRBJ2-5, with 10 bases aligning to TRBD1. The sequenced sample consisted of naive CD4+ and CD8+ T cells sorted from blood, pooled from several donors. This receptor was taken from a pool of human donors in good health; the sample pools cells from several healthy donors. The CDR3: CASSYFRTGGETQYF. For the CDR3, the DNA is TGTGCCAGCAGTTACTTTCGGACAGGGGGAGAGACCCAGTACTTC.